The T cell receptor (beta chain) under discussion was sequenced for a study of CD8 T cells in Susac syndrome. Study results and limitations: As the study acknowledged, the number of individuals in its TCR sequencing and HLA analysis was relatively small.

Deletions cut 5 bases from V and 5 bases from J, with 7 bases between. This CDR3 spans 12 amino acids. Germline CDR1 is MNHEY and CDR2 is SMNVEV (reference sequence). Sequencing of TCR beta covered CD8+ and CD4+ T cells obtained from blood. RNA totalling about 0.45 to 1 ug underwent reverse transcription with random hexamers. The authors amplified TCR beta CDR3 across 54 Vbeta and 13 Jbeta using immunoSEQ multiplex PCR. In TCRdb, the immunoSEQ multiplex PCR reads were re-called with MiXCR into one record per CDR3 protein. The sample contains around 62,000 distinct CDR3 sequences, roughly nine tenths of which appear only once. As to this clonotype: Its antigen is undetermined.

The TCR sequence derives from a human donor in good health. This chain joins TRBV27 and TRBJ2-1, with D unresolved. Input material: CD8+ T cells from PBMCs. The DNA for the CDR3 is TGTGCCAGCAGTCTAAATAACAATGAGCAGTTCTTC. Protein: CASSLNNNEQFF.